This TCR beta chain derives from a study of blood T cell repertoires in COVID-19. Whole-study context: Sample material is recorded as cDNA or gDNA derived from T cells, B-cell-depleted T cells, or PBMCs.

The count of this clone is one. CDR1 is SEHNR and CDR2 is FQNEAQ in the germline V gene (reference sequence). V was pared by 1 base and J by 8 bases, with 12 bases between. The CDR3 has 14 amino acids. Libraries were prepared by immunoSEQ multiplex PCR; TCRdb keeps only in-frame clonotypes and omits some of them. This table has over 200,000 clones, around 89% appearing once. The study drew participants aged about 18 to 89 years from fewer than 30 US areas. Self-reported history from a screening survey and questionnaire set each donor's cohort. The rearrangement joins TRBV7-9 to TRBJ2-1, with D tentatively TRBD1 (5 bases). The sequenced material came from PBMCs or T cells enriched from blood (not recorded which). The TCR originated in a man aged 25-40 years who had recovered from COVID-19. The CDR3 is CASSLVMGRDEQFF. In DNA form, the CDR3 reads TGTGCCAGCAGCTTAGTGATGGGGCGCGATGAGCAGTTCTTC.